The clone carrying this T cell receptor beta chain was seen more than once but under ten times. What it binds is unknown. This specimen belongs to a study of blood T cells in healthy people across ages. Findings of the study overall: Without sorted subsets, naive and antigen-experienced compartments could not be conclusively compared.

It was with a sample-barcoded 5' primer and a J-beta primer mix that a second PCR of about 6 to 11 cycles was run. TCRdb re-analysed the 5' RACE reads in MiXCR, keeping a single row per CDR3 protein. The data contain about 730,000 distinct CDR3 sequences, about 42% of them seen just once; the ten biggest clones take up roughly 19%. The TCR comes from an older woman in good health. Specimen: blood.

CDR3 nucleotides: TGTGCCAGCAGTGAGGGACAGGGTAAATTTAATGAGCAGTTCTTC. This translates into CASSEGQGKFNEQFF. V usage is TRBV12-3 or TRBV12-4 and J usage is TRBJ2-1; 9 bases match TRBD1. J was trimmed by 7 bases and V by 5 bases; bases with no gene match: 9. The CDR3 loop spans 15 amino acids.